This T cell receptor (beta chain) was found in a study of blood T cell repertoires in COVID-19. Looking at the study overall: From the United States, Italy and Spain came samples of acute and convalescent COVID-19. Sample material is recorded as cDNA or gDNA derived from T cells, B-cell-depleted T cells, or PBMCs.

Per the authors' pipeline: Amplification from reference gene primers served as the basis for estimated nucleated cell counts. Here immunoSEQ multiplex PCR was the method, and the copy in TCRdb shows in-frame clones only, minus some. The V and J calls and clone size come from that table; D and trimming were worked out from the DNA. The data contain fewer than 55,000 clones, roughly 70% of them singletons. V lost 2 bases, J lost 2 bases, and 9 bases lay in between. CDR1 and CDR2 (germline): SGHTA, FQGNSA. This CDR3 spans 15 amino acids. Sample: peripheral blood. The chain joins TRBV7-2 to TRBJ2-2, with unresolved D. This TCR derives from a woman in her seventies with acute or convalescent COVID-19. This CDR3 is CASSLSVPNTGELFF. CDR3 sequence (DNA): TGTGCCAGCAGCTTATCGGTCCCCAACACCGGGGAGCTGTTTTTT.